The clone carrying this T cell receptor beta chain was found a few times. Its target is unknown. The sample originates from a study of OX40 agonist ivuxolimab in advanced cancers. About the study: Patients in the trial were receiving intravenous ivuxolimab every 2 weeks, at doses of 0.01 to 10 mg/kg.

Trimming stripped 1 base from V and 5 bases from J, with 9 bases between. The CDR3 sequence is 15 residues long. Germline V gene data show CDR1 as PRHDT and CDR2 as FYEKMQ (reference sequence). Profiled with immunoSEQ multiplex PCR; TCRdb holds only in-frame clones, not every one. Seen here are under 45,000 clones, around 81% observed once, and the top ten hold approximately 37%. General study findings and limits: Clonal expansion by week 6 occurred in CD4+ and CD8+ blood T cells (at 0.1 to 3.0 mg/kg). Expanded peripheral T cells had an undetermined antigen specificity.

This sequence joins TRBV13 and TRBJ1-6; D gene uncertain. The TCR sequence derives from an adult with an advanced solid tumor such as melanoma, head and neck, liver or kidney cancer. This material consisted of CD4+ or CD8+ T cells sorted from blood, taken in a trial of the OX40 agonist ivuxolimab. Here the CDR3 reads CASSLVSQNNSPLHF. The CDR3 coding sequence is TGTGCCAGCAGCTTAGTCTCACAGAATAATTCACCCCTCCACTTT.